Below, 30 T cell receptor beta chains from the same sample are listed, as sequenced in a study of T-cell memory formation after mild COVID-19. TCRdb re-analysed the 5' RACE reads in MiXCR, keeping a single row per CDR3 protein. The sample shows 400,000 to 450,000 distinct CDR3 sequences, about a sixth of them seen only once. Sequenced material: PBMCs or a T cell subset sorted from them (not recorded which). The origin of the receptors is a man aged 18 to 30 who had mild COVID-19 (a few samples of this study predate the infection). Cell type and time point are not known.

In this sample, this clonotype turned up many times. V is TRBV7-8 and J is TRBJ2-3; D gene unclear. The CDR3 totals 14 residues. V was trimmed by 2 bases and J by 0 bases, leaving 6 bases between them. Looked up from germline, CDR1 is SGHVS and CDR2 is FQNEAQ. The CDR3 protein is CASSLQASTDTQYF. In DNA, the CDR3 is TGTGCCAGCAGCTTACAGGCTAGCACAGATACGCAGTATTTT.

The J gene is TRBJ2-7, the V gene TRBV7-2; no clear D. The CDR3 covers 14 residues. V was trimmed by 5 bases and J by 0 bases, leaving 11 bases between them. Germline V CDR1 and CDR2: SGHTA, FQGNSA. Here the CDR3 DNA reads TGTGCCAGCAGCCCTCGCGGCACCTCCTACGAGCAGTACGTC. This sequence encodes CASSPRGTSYEQYV.

This clonotype occurred a few times. The chain uses TRBV7-6 and TRBJ2-5; D unresolved. This CDR3 has 11 residues. Germline V gene data show CDR1 as SGHVS and CDR2 as FNYEAQ. V lost 1 base, J lost 10 bases, and 7 bases lay in between. This CDR3 is CASSLVGRQYF. The DNA for the CDR3 is TGTGCCAGCAGCTTAGTCGGGCGCCAGTACTTC.

This clonotype was seen repeatedly, ten times or more. The rearrangement links TRBV6-2 or TRBV6-3 to TRBJ2-1, with D tentatively TRBD1 or TRBD2 (6 bases each). Germline V gene sequence: CDR1 MNHEY, CDR2 SVGEGT. The CDR3 contains 12 residues. V was clipped by 4 bases and J by 9 bases, with 10 bases between them. Here the CDR3 DNA reads TGTGCCAGCAGTTTATGGGGGGCTGAGCAGTTCTTC. Its protein is CASSLWGAEQFF.

A few counts support this clonotype. J is TRBJ2-2 and V is TRBV7-3, with D possibly matching TRBD2 (5 bases). The V gene's germline CDR1 is SGHTA and CDR2 FQGTGA. The CDR3 covers 15 residues. The germline V and J ends were trimmed by 5 bases and 5 bases, with 15 bases remaining between them. CDR3: CASSATSSQTGELFF. CDR3 bases: TGTGCCAGCAGCGCGACATCTAGCCAAACCGGGGAGCTGTTTTTT.

This clonotype showed up just a few times. The chain has TRBV3-1 and TRBJ2-7; the D is unclear. Trimming cost V 8 bases and J 0 bases, with 11 bases left between them. Germline V gene data show CDR1 as LGHDT and CDR2 as YNNKEL (reference sequence). The length of the CDR3 is 13 residues. The CDR3 loop is CASERYSSYEQYV. The DNA of the CDR3 is TGTGCCAGCGAGAGGTATAGCTCCTACGAGCAGTACGTC.

This clonotype was seen more than once but under ten times. This chain joins TRBV30 and TRBJ2-5, with D tentatively TRBD1 (5 bases). Between the trimmed V and J ends, which lost 2 bases and 4 bases, there was a span of 11 bases. The CDR3 spans 13 residues. The germline gives CDR1 GTSNPN, CDR2 SVGIG (reference sequence). The CDR3 coding sequence is TGTGCCTGGAGTTACGTGGGGCGAGAGACCCAGTACTTC. Translation gives CAWSYVGRETQYF.

This clonotype was found a few times. The rearrangement uses TRBV20-1 and TRBJ2-5; 12 bases are a match to TRBD2. The CDR3 consists of 16 residues. V lost 3 bases and J lost 1; bases outside the gene matches: 6. Germline V CDR1 and CDR2: DFQATT, SNEGSKA (reference sequence). The CDR3 region is CSARERTSGAQETQYF. The CDR3 DNA sequence: TGCAGTGCTAGGGAAAGGACTAGCGGGGCCCAAGAGACCCAGTACTTC.

J is TRBJ1-6 and V is TRBV12-3 or TRBV12-4; TRBD1 aligns across 7 bases. There are 14 residues in the CDR3. Trimming at V came to 6 bases and at J to 7 bases, leaving 6 bases not matched to a gene. Here the CDR3 DNA reads TGTGCCAGCAGGAGGGGGCTAGGAAATTCACCCCTCCACTTT. Translating gives CASRRGLGNSPLHF.

The chain links TRBV6-1 to TRBJ2-3, with a possible D match to TRBD2 (5 bases). In germline, CDR1 is MNHNS, CDR2 SASEGT. The CDR3 is made up of 14 amino acids. Trimming shortened V by 2 bases and J by 3 bases, and 9 bases separated the two germline ends. The CDR3 loop reads CASSEIGVTDTQYF. For the CDR3, the DNA is TGTGCCAGCAGTGAAATCGGGGTTACAGATACGCAGTATTTT.

The chain recombines TRBV6-5 with TRBJ1-1; TRBD1 matches at 11 bases. V lost 6 bases and J lost 5; bases outside the gene matches: 5. Germline CDR1 reads MNHEY; CDR2 reads SVGAGI. The CDR3 covers 14 residues. CDR3 loop: CASRPGTGGTEAFF. The CDR3, as DNA: TGTGCCAGCAGGCCCGGGACAGGGGGTACTGAAGCTTTCTTT.

The chain couples TRBV4-3 to TRBJ1-4, with D uncertain. Trimming cost V 3 bases and J 2 bases, with 16 bases left between them. CDR1 is LGHNA and CDR2 is YSLEER in the germline V gene. The CDR3 spans 17 residues. CDR3 DNA sequence: TGCGCCAGCAGCCAGGATGCTAACGGAGCGACTAATGAAAAACTGTTTTTT. The encoded protein is CASSQDANGATNEKLFF.

CDR3 nucleotide sequence: TGTGCCATCAGTGAAGTGGAGGCAGGCTGGTCCTACGAGCAGTACTTC. Its protein product is CAISEVEAGWSYEQYF. The gene calls are TRBV10-3 and TRBJ2-7; possibly TRBD2 for D (5 bases). Germline-derived CDR1 and CDR2 are ENHRY and SYGVKD. V was cut by 3 bases and J by 1 base, with 16 bases left in between. The CDR3 runs to 16 residues.

This clonotype was seen many times. The rearrangement uses TRBV27 and TRBJ2-1, with TRBD1 identical over 7 bases. CDR1 and CDR2 from the germline V gene are MNHEY and SMNVEV (reference sequence). J was trimmed by 3 bases and V by 3 bases; bases with no gene match: 5. This CDR3 has 15 residues. The CDR3 DNA sequence: TGTGCCAGCAGTTTTCAACGGGACAGCTACAATGAGCAGTTCTTC. This encodes CASSFQRDSYNEQFF.

The chain recombines TRBV6-6 with TRBJ2-2; 12 bases align to TRBD1. The CDR3 is 18 amino acids. Germline-derived CDR1 and CDR2 are MNHNY and SVGAGI (reference sequence). V was pared by 0 bases and J by 5 bases, with 7 bases of the junction left unmatched. CDR3 region: CASSYSGTGGSGTGELFF. CDR3 nucleotides: TGTGCCAGCAGTTACTCAGGGACAGGGGGCTCAGGGACCGGGGAGCTGTTTTTT.

This clonotype has a count of ten or more. This sequence joins TRBV7-2 and TRBJ2-7; TRBD1 matches at 7 bases. The trim removed 5 bases at V and 1 base at J, leaving 2 bases unmatched. The CDR3 totals 13 residues. CDR1 and CDR2 from the germline V gene are SGHTA and FQGNSA. CDR3: CASSPTGSYEQYF. DNA of the CDR3: TGTGCCAGCAGCCCGACAGGGTCCTACGAGCAGTACTTC.

This clonotype has a handful of counts. The gene calls are TRBV12-3 or TRBV12-4 and TRBJ1-2; D gene unclear. Trimming pared 7 bases from V and 4 bases from J, leaving 13 bases between. The CDR3 is made up of 13 amino acids. The CDR3 coding sequence is TGTGCCAGCAATCGCCCCCCGGGCTATGGCTACACCTTC. This codes for CASNRPPGYGYTF.

This clonotype has a handful of counts. The rearrangement uses TRBV11-3 and TRBJ2-7; weak D call: TRBD1 (6 bases). Trimming left V 9 bases short and J 1 base short, with 10 bases between. The CDR3 spans 12 residues. Germline CDR1 and CDR2: SGHNT and YENEEA. The CDR3 sequence: CARQGRSYEQYV. In DNA form, the CDR3 reads TGTGCCAGACAGGGACGTTCCTACGAGCAGTACGTC.

The chain recombines TRBV4-2 with TRBJ2-3; D uncertain. V was cut by 1 base and J by 2 bases, with 16 bases left in between. In germline, CDR1 is LGHNA, CDR2 YNFKEQ. The CDR3 spans 17 residues. The CDR3 loop is CASSQVAAPSLTDTQYF. CDR3 DNA sequence: TGTGCCAGCAGCCAAGTGGCGGCCCCTTCACTCACAGATACGCAGTATTTT.

Here the CDR3 reads CASSMSHVTGELFF. For the CDR3, the DNA is TGTGCCAGTAGTATGAGCCACGTCACCGGGGAGCTGTTTTTT. The chain joins TRBV19 to TRBJ2-2, with unresolved D. Trimming cost V 3 bases and J 4 bases, with 9 bases left between them. The germline V gene has CDR1 LNHDA and CDR2 SQIVND (reference sequence). The CDR3 consists of 14 residues.

This sequence joins TRBV13 and TRBJ1-2; TRBD1 aligns across 9 bases. Unmatched junction bases numbered 4, after V lost 3 bases and J lost 8 bases. The CDR3 is made up of 13 amino acids. The germline gives CDR1 PRHDT, CDR2 FYEKMQ (reference sequence). CDR3 sequence: CASSLGQGLGYTF. CDR3 nucleotide sequence: TGTGCCAGCAGCTTGGGACAGGGACTAGGCTACACCTTC. The variable domain in full, completed from reference TRBV13 and TRBJ1-2, reads AAGVIQSPRHLIKEKRETATLKCYPIPRHDTVYWYQQGPGQDPQFLISFYEKMQSDKGSIPDRFSAQQFSDYHSELNMSSLELGDSALYFCASSLGQGLGYTFGSGTRLTVV.

This chain connects TRBV11-3 to TRBJ2-2, with 7 positions matching TRBD1. J gave up 1 base and V 5 bases, and 7 bases lay outside the gene matches. This CDR3 comprises 16 residues. Germline assignment: CDR1 SGHNT and CDR2 YENEEA. CDR3: CASSPRTGMNTGELFF. The DNA for the CDR3 is TGTGCCAGCAGCCCACGGACAGGAATGAACACCGGGGAGCTGTTTTTT.

CDR3 coding DNA: TGCAGCGTTGGGTTTTCAGGGCCCACCGGGGAGCTGTTTTTT. It encodes CSVGFSGPTGELFF. The chain recombines TRBV29-1 with TRBJ2-2; D might be TRBD1 (5 bases). The CDR3 covers 14 residues. Germline lookup yields CDR1 SQVTM and CDR2 ANQGSEA. The V gene lost 4 bases and the J gene lost 4 bases, with 13 bases spanning the gap.

The V and J genes are TRBV4-3 and TRBJ2-7; the D is unclear. V gave up 8 bases and J gave up 3 bases, with 5 bases separating them. This CDR3 comprises 10 residues. Germline CDR1 LGHNA, CDR2 YSLEER. In nucleotides, the CDR3 is TGCGCCAGCGGGTACTACGAGCAGTACTTC. It yields the protein CASGYYEQYF.

The V and J genes are TRBV6-5 and TRBJ1-1, with TRBD1 as a possible D gene (5 bases). This CDR3 region has 15 residues. CDR1 MNHEY and CDR2 SVGAGI come from the germline V gene. V shed 4 bases and J shed 5 bases, with 17 bases lying between them. CDR3 sequence reads: CASSSSRGGETEAFF. CDR3 DNA: TGTGCCAGCAGTTCCTCTCGGGGAGGGGAGACTGAAGCTTTCTTT.

The rearrangement joins TRBV18 to TRBJ2-5; tentatively, D is TRBD1 or TRBD2 (5 bases each). Germline CDR1 KGHSH, CDR2 LQKENI. The CDR3 is 17 residues long. V lost 1 base and J 1 base, leaving 16 bases between the germline ends. The CDR3 DNA follows: TGTGCCAGCTCACCACGGGGACCCCCAGCCGTCCAAGAGACCCAGTACTTC. This codes for CASSPRGPPAVQETQYF.

This clonotype was seen repeatedly, ten times or more. The V gene is TRBV5-1, the J gene TRBJ2-1; D call uncertain. V gave up 4 bases and J gave up 5 bases, with 19 bases separating them. Germline CDR1 and CDR2: SGHRS and YFSETQ. The length of the CDR3 is 16 residues. CDR3 coding DNA: TGCGCCAGCAGCATGCCAGTCGGGTCGTCGGACAATGAGCAGTTCTTC. This codes for CASSMPVGSSDNEQFF.

The sample holds a few counts of this clonotype. The chain has TRBV6-1 and TRBJ2-7, with 7 bases identical to TRBD1. The CDR3 runs to 14 residues. Per the germline V gene, CDR1 is MNHNS and CDR2 is SASEGT. V dropped 6 bases and J dropped 9; count of bases not matched to a gene: 14. CDR3: CASSSGQDGLAQYV. The CDR3 DNA sequence: TGTGCCAGCAGCAGCGGACAGGACGGGTTAGCGCAGTACGTC.

This chain uses TRBV3-1 with TRBJ2-5, with D tentatively TRBD2 (5 bases). The germline CDR1 and CDR2 sequences are LGHDT and YNNKEL (reference sequence). The V end was cut by 2 bases, the J end by 1 base, with 11 bases between. This CDR3 comprises 15 residues. CDR3 sequence (DNA): TGTGCCAGCAGCCAAATCGGTCTAGCCCAAGAGACCCAGTACTTC. Amino acids: CASSQIGLAQETQYF.

This clonotype has more than one count but fewer than ten. The V and J genes are TRBV5-4 and TRBJ2-1; TRBD1 aligns across 7 bases. Germline V CDR1 and CDR2: SGHNT, YYREEE (reference sequence). There are 16 residues in the CDR3. Trimming cost V 3 bases and J 4 bases; bases outside gene matches: 10. CDR3 sequence (DNA): TGTGCCAGCAGCTCTCAGCCGGGACAGCGTTACAATGAGCAGTTCTTC. It encodes CASSSQPGQRYNEQFF.